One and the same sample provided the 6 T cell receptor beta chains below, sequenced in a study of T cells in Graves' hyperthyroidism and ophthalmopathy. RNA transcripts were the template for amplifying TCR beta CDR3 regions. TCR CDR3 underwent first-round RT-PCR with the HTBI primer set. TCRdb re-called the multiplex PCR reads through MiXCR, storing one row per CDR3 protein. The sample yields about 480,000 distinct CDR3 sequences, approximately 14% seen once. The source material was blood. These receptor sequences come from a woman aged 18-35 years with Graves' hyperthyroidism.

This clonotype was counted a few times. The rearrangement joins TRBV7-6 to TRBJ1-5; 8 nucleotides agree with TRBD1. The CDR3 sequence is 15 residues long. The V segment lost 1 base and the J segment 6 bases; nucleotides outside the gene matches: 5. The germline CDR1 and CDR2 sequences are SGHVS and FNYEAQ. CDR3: CASSLETGEGQPQHF. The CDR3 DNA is TGTGCCAGCAGCTTAGAGACAGGGGAAGGTCAGCCCCAGCATTTT.

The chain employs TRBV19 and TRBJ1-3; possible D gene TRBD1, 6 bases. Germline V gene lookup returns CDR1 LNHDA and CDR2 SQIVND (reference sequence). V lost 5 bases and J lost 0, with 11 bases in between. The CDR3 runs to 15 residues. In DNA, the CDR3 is TGTGCCAGTAGTGTACAGGGTTTCTCTGGAAACACCATATATTTT. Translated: CASSVQGFSGNTIYF.

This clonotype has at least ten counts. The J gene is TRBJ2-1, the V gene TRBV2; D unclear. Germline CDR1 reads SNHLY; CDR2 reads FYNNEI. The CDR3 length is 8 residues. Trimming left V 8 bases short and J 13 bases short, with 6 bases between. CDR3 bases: TGTGCCAGCGGGATCCAGTTCTTC. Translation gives CASGIQFF.

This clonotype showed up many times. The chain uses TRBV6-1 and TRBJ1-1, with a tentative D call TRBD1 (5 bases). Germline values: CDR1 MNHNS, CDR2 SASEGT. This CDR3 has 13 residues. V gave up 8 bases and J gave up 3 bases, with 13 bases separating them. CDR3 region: CASGSRVDTEAFF. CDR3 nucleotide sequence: TGTGCCAGCGGGAGCAGGGTTGACACTGAAGCTTTCTTT.

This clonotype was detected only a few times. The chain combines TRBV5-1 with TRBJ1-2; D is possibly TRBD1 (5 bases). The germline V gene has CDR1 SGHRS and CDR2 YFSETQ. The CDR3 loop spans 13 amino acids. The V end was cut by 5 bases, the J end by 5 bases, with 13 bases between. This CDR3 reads CASSDSTSYGYTF. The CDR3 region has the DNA TGCGCCAGCAGTGACAGCACATCTTATGGCTACACCTTC.

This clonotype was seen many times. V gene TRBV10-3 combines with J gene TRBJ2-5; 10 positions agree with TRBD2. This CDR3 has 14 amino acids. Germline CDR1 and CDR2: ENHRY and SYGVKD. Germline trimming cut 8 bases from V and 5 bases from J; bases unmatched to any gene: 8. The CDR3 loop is CAIGRAGGLETQYF. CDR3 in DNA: TGTGCCATCGGCAGAGCGGGAGGGCTGGAGACCCAGTACTTC.